These 18 T cell receptor beta chains originate from one sample sequenced in a study of cytomegalovirus exposure and HLA in healthy donors. Produced via immunoSEQ multiplex PCR; TCRdb's table is partial and in-frame only. This sample carries roughly 150,000 clones, less than 90% of them seen once, and the ten largest clones take roughly 10%. Input material: PBMCs. These receptors all come from a man aged 25 to 45 in good health and CMV-seropositive.

This sequence joins TRBV13 and TRBJ2-3, with 10 bases identical to TRBD1. Germline V gene data show CDR1 as PRHDT and CDR2 as FYEKMQ (reference sequence). The V segment lost 3 bases and the J segment 9 bases; nucleotides outside the gene matches: 9. CDR3 length equals 15 residues. CDR3 coding DNA: TGTGCCAGCAGCTTCAGGGACAGGGGAGTAAGGACGCAGTATTTT. Protein sequence: CASSFRDRGVRTQYF.

The V gene is TRBV18, the J gene TRBJ1-5; D gene ambiguous. Germline CDR1 is KGHSH and CDR2 is LQKENI. Trimming shortened V by 6 bases and J by 3 bases, and 6 bases separated the two germline ends. The CDR3 totals 12 residues. The CDR3 nucleotides are TGTGCCAGCTCTAGCCCCAATCAGCCCCAGCATTTT. Its translation is CASSSPNQPQHF.

This sequence joins TRBV29-1 and TRBJ2-7; D unresolved. CDR3 length equals 13 residues. CDR1 and CDR2 (germline): SQVTM, ANQGSEA. V was pared by 1 base and J by 3 bases, with 10 bases between. The CDR3 loop is CSVEVLNDYEQYF. The CDR3 DNA sequence: TGCAGCGTTGAAGTTCTAAACGACTACGAGCAGTACTTC.

V is TRBV18 and J is TRBJ2-3, with TRBD1 matching 7 bases. Trimming at V came to 2 bases and at J to 2 bases, leaving 4 bases not matched to a gene. The CDR3 covers 15 residues. Germline V gives CDR1 KGHSH, CDR2 LQKENI. The CDR3 here is CASSPRDSPTDTQYF. In nucleotides, the CDR3 is TGTGCCAGCTCACCAAGGGACAGCCCCACAGATACGCAGTATTTT.

The chain has TRBV6-4 and TRBJ2-3; 8 bases agree with TRBD2. Germline V gives CDR1 MRHNA, CDR2 SNTAGT. CDR3 length: 14 residues. V shed 4 bases and J 4 bases; nucleotides not matched to a gene: 4. The CDR3 nucleotides read TGTGCCAGCAGTGCGGGGGGGGGCTCAGATACGCAGTATTTT. Its translation is CASSAGGGSDTQYF.

DNA for the CDR3: TGTGCCAGCAGCGGACAGATGAACACTGAAGCTTTCTTT. It encodes CASSGQMNTEAFF. The chain is built from TRBV9 and TRBJ1-1; possibly TRBD1 for D (5 bases). The V gene's germline CDR1 is SGDLS and CDR2 YYNGEE. The CDR3 totals 13 residues. V gave up 3 bases and J gave up 0 bases, with 6 bases separating them.

The chain carries TRBV7-3 and TRBJ2-7; D not resolved. Germline CDR1 reads SGHTA; CDR2 reads FQGTGA. This CDR3 spans 14 amino acids. The V gene lost 2 bases and the J gene lost 0 bases, with 8 bases spanning the gap. The CDR3 region is CASSLAESSYEQYF. The CDR3 DNA follows: TGTGCCAGCAGCTTAGCGGAGAGCTCCTACGAGCAGTACTTC. The complete variable domain, with remaining parts taken from reference TRBV7-3 and TRBJ2-7, reads GAGVSQTPSNKVTEKGKYVELRCDPISGHTALYWYRQSLGQGPEFLIYFQGTGAADDSGLPNDRFFAVRPEGSVSTLKIQRTERGDSAVYLCASSLAESSYEQYFGPGTRLTVT.

The rearrangement links TRBV5-1 to TRBJ1-1, with a possible D match to TRBD1 (6 bases). This CDR3 is built from 13 residues. V lost 2 bases and J 4 bases, leaving 9 bases between the germline ends. Looked up from germline, CDR1 is SGHRS and CDR2 is YFSETQ. The CDR3: CASSLTGTTEAFF. CDR3 nucleotide sequence: TGCGCCAGCAGCTTAACAGGGACCACTGAAGCTTTCTTT.

The chain recombines TRBV13 with TRBJ2-1; a weak D match, TRBD1 (5 bases). This CDR3 comprises 15 residues. With 3 bases removed from V and 3 bases from J, the gap between germline ends came to 12 bases. Germline-derived CDR1 and CDR2 are PRHDT and FYEKMQ (reference sequence). CDR3 residues: CASSFARAVYNEQFF. The CDR3 nucleotides are TGTGCCAGCAGCTTTGCCAGGGCGGTCTACAATGAGCAGTTCTTC.

This clone was recorded a few times. The CDR3 spells CAWSLTGGIYGYTF. CDR3 in DNA: TGTGCCTGGAGTTTAACAGGGGGCATCTATGGCTACACCTTC. The V call is TRBV30, the J call TRBJ1-2; 9 positions agree with TRBD1. This CDR3 is built from 14 residues. CDR1 is GTSNPN and CDR2 is SVGIG in the germline V gene (reference sequence). Trimming cost V 2 bases and J 4 bases; bases outside gene matches: 5.

CDR3 protein: CASSKLGTVTEAFF. CDR3 coding DNA: TGTGCCAGCAGCAAGTTGGGGACAGTGACTGAAGCTTTCTTT. The rearrangement links TRBV11-2 to TRBJ1-1; 7 bases agree with TRBD1. Germline V gene data show CDR1 as SGHAT and CDR2 as FQNNGV. CDR3 length equals 14 residues. V was pared by 5 bases and J by 5 bases, with 8 bases of the junction left unmatched.

This clone came up a few times. V and J are TRBV7-9 and TRBJ2-7, with D hard to call. This CDR3 has 13 residues. From germline, CDR1 is SEHNR and CDR2 FQNEAQ (reference sequence). Trimming stripped 5 bases from V and 12 bases from J, with 20 bases between. The CDR3 spells CASSGDNLSDRYF. CDR3 nucleotides: TGTGCCAGCAGCGGTGACAACCTCTCGGATCGGTACTTC. The variable domain in full, completed from reference TRBV7-9 and TRBJ2-7, reads DTGVSQNPRHKITKRGQNVTFRCDPISEHNRLYWYRQTLGQGPEFLTYFQNEAQLEKSRLLSDRFSAERPKGSFSTLEIQRTEQGDSAMYLCASSGDNLSDRYFGPGTRLTVT.

The sample holds one count of this clone. The V gene is TRBV30, the J gene TRBJ2-7, with a weak D call TRBD1 (6 bases). Trimming shortened V by 7 bases and J by 0 bases, and 16 bases separated the two germline ends. This CDR3 has 14 amino acids. CDR1 GTSNPN and CDR2 SVGIG come from the germline V gene (reference sequence). The CDR3 region is CAFYRDTSSYEQYF. The CDR3 DNA is TGTGCCTTCTATCGGGACACTAGCTCCTACGAGCAGTACTTC.

J is TRBJ2-7 and V is TRBV5-4; TRBD1 is a possible D gene (6 bases). There are 13 residues in the CDR3. Trimming cost V 2 bases and J 6 bases, with 12 bases left between them. Germline loops: CDR1 SGHNT, CDR2 YYREEE (reference sequence). As DNA, the CDR3 is TGTGCCAGCAGCTTTGTGGGGGCTGGCGAGCAGTACTTC. Encoded protein: CASSFVGAGEQYF. Drawing the rest from reference TRBV5-4 and TRBJ2-7, the complete variable domain is ETGVTQSPTHLIKTRGQQVTLRCSSQSGHNTVSWYQQALGQGPQFIFQYYREEENGRGNFPPRFSGLQFPNYSSELNVNALELDDSALYLCASSFVGAGEQYFGPGTRLTVT.

The chain joins TRBV4-3 to TRBJ1-4; TRBD1 matches at 7 bases. V dropped 5 bases and J dropped 7; count of bases not matched to a gene: 4. The germline gives CDR1 LGHNA, CDR2 YSLEER. The CDR3 contains 13 residues. The CDR3 spells CASSDRAFEKLFF. The CDR3, as DNA: TGCGCCAGCAGCGACAGGGCGTTTGAAAAACTGTTTTTT.

This clone was counted once. V usage is TRBV29-1 and J usage is TRBJ1-2, with 8 nucleotides matching TRBD1. The CDR3 is 13 amino acids. With 7 bases clipped from V and 7 bases from J, the junction kept 11 bases outside the gene matches. The germline V gene has CDR1 SQVTM and CDR2 ANQGSEA. In DNA form, the CDR3 reads TGCAGCGCCGCTGGGCAGGGGGCAGCTGGCTACACCTTC. Its translation: CSAAGQGAAGYTF.

The gene calls are TRBV11-3 and TRBJ1-2; D might be TRBD1 (5 bases). V lost 7 bases and J lost 4, with 19 bases in between. The CDR3 consists of 15 residues. Germline loops: CDR1 SGHNT, CDR2 YENEEA. CDR3 loop: CASNKRGRRVYGYTF. The CDR3 coding sequence is TGTGCCAGCAACAAACGTGGGCGCAGGGTCTATGGCTACACCTTC.

The chain couples TRBV19 to TRBJ2-7; possibly TRBD2 for D (6 bases). Germline V gene sequence: CDR1 LNHDA, CDR2 SQIVND (reference sequence). This CDR3 contains 13 residues. Trimming left V 8 bases short and J 4 bases short, with 15 bases between. CDR3: CASRSAGRYEQYF. In nucleotides, the CDR3 is TGTGCCAGTCGCTCGGCGGGAAGGTACGAGCAGTACTTC.